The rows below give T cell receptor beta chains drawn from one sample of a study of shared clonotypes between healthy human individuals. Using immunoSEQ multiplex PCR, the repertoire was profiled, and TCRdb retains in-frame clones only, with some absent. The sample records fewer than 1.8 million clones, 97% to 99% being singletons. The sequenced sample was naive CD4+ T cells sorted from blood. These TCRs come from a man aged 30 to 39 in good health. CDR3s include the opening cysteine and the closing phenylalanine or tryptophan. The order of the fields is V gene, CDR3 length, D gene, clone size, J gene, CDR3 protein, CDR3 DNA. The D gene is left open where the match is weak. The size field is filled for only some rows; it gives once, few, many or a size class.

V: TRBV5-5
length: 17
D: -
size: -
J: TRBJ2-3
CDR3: CASSLDPRTVNTDTQYF
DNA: TGTGCCAGCAGCTTGGACCCACGGACGGTTAACACAGATACGCAGTATTTT

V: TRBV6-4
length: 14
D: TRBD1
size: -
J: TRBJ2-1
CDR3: CASSVGTGGNEQFF
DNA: TGTGCCAGCAGTGTAGGGACAGGGGGCAATGAGCAGTTCTTC

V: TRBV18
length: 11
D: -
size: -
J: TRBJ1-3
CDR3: CASLSGNTIYF
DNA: TGTGCCAGCCTCTCTGGAAACACCATATATTTT

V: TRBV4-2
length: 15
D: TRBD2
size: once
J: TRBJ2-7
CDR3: CASSGLLAGVNEQYF
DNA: TGTGCCAGCAGCGGGCTTTTAGCGGGAGTTAACGAGCAGTACTTC

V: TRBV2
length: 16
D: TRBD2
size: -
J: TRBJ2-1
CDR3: CASSEVGLARTNEQFF
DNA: TGTGCCAGCAGTGAAGTGGGACTAGCGCGGACCAATGAGCAGTTCTTC

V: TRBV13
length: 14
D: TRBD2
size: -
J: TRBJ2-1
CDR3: CASSQGLDHSEQFF
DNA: TGTGCCAGCAGCCAGGGACTAGATCACTCTGAGCAGTTCTTC

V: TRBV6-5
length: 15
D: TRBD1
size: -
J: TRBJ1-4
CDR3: CASSITGTGVEKLFF
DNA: TGTGCCAGCAGTATCACCGGGACAGGGGTCGAAAAACTGTTTTTT

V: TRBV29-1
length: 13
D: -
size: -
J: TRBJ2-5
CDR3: CSVARVVKETQYF
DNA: TGCAGCGTTGCCAGGGTAGTAAAGGAGACCCAGTACTTC

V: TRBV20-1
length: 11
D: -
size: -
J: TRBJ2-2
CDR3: CSAPITGELFF
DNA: TGCAGTGCCCCAATAACTGGGGAGCTGTTTTTT

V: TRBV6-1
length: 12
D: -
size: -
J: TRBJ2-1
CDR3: CASSEALNEQFF
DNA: TGTGCCAGCAGTGAAGCCTTGAATGAGCAGTTCTTC

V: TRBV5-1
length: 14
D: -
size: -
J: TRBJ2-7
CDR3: CASRLRWESYEQYF
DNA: TGCGCCAGCAGACTTAGATGGGAAAGCTACGAGCAGTACTTC

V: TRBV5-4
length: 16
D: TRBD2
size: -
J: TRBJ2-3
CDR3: CASSAASGRGTDTQYF
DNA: TGTGCCAGCAGCGCCGCTAGCGGGAGAGGTACAGATACGCAGTATTTT

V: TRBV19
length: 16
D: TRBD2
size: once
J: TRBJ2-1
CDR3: CASSSRLAGGRREQFF
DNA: TGTGCCAGTAGTAGCCGACTAGCGGGAGGACGGCGTGAGCAGTTCTTC

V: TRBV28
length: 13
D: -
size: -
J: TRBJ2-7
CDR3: CASLSRETYEQYF
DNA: TGTGCCAGCTTGTCGCGGGAAACCTACGAGCAGTACTTC

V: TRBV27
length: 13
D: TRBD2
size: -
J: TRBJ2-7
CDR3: CASSVAGAYEQYF
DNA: TGTGCCAGCAGCGTAGCGGGGGCCTACGAGCAGTACTTC

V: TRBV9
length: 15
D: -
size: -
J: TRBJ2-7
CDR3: CASSVDPLEGTVQYF
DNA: TGTGCCAGCAGTGTAGACCCCCTGGAGGGGACAGTGCAGTACTTC

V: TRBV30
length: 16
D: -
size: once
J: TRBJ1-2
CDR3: CAWRPSVLGGDYGYTF
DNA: TGTGCCTGGAGGCCCTCGGTGCTAGGGGGTGACTATGGCTACACCTTC

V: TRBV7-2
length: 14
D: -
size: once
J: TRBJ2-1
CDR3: CASSPRTSYNEQFF
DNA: TGTGCCAGCAGCCCCCGCACCAGCTACAATGAGCAGTTCTTC

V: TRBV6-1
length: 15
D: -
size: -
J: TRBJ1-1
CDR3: CASRGRRLVHTEAFF
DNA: TGTGCCAGCAGGGGGCGAAGACTTGTACACACTGAAGCTTTCTTT

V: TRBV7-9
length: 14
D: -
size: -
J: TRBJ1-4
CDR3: CASSKGGIVEKLFF
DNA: TGTGCCAGCAGCAAGGGGGGGATAGTTGAAAAACTGTTTTTT

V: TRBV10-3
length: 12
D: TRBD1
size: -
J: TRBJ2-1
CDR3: CAISSTGDEQFF
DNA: TGTGCCATCAGCAGTACAGGGGATGAGCAGTTCTTC

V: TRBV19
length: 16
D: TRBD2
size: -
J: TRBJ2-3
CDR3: CASSMLAGGTTDTQYF
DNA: TGTGCCAGTAGTATGCTAGCGGGAGGGACCACAGATACGCAGTATTTT

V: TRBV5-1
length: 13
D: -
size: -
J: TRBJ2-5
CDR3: CASSFSHQETQYF
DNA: TGCGCCAGCAGCTTCTCCCACCAAGAGACCCAGTACTTC

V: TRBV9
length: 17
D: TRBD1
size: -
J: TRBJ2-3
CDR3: CASSVAPGQGTTDTQYF
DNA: TGTGCCAGCAGCGTAGCCCCTGGACAGGGCACGACAGATACGCAGTATTTT

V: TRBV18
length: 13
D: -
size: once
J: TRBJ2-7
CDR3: CASSPSAFYEQYF
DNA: TGTGCCAGCTCACCTAGCGCGTTCTACGAGCAGTACTTC

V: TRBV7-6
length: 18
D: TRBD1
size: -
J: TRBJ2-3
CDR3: CASSWAAGTGGGTDTQYF
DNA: TGTGCCAGCAGCTGGGCAGCCGGGACAGGGGGAGGCACAGATACGCAGTATTTT

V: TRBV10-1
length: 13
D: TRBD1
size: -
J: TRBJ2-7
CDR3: CASQTGFGHEQYF
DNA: TGCGCCAGCCAGACAGGGTTCGGCCACGAGCAGTACTTC

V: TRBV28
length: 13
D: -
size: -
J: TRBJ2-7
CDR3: CASSLLGIYEQYF
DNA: TGTGCCAGCAGTTTATTAGGGATCTACGAGCAGTACTTC

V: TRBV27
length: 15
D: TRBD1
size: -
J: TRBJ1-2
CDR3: CASSPRQGLSYGYTF
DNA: TGTGCCAGCAGTCCCCGACAGGGCCTATCGTATGGCTACACCTTC

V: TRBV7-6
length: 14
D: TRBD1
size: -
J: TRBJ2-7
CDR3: CASSRQGDNYEQYF
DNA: TGTGCCAGCAGCCGGCAGGGGGACAACTACGAGCAGTACTTC

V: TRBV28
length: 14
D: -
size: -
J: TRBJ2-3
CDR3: CASSLRRSTDTQYF
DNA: TGTGCCAGCAGTTTACGTAGATCGACAGATACGCAGTATTTT

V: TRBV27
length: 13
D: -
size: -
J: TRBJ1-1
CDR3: CASSLSGTDEAFF
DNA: TGTGCCAGCAGTTTATCGGGGACGGACGAAGCTTTCTTT

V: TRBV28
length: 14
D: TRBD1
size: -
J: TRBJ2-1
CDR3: CASARDRGHNEQFF
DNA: TGTGCCAGCGCGAGGGACAGGGGTCACAATGAGCAGTTCTTC

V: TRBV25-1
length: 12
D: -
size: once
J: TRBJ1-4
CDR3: CASSEGLAGLFF
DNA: TGTGCCAGCAGTGAGGGTTTGGCAGGACTGTTTTTT

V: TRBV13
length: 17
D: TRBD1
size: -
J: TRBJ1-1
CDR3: CASSFAPQGAGRREAFF
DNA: TGTGCCAGCAGCTTCGCCCCACAGGGGGCCGGGAGGCGTGAAGCTTTCTTT

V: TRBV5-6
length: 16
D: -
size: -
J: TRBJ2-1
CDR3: CASSTTVAASYNEQFF
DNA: TGTGCCAGCAGCACGACCGTAGCGGCCTCCTACAATGAGCAGTTCTTC

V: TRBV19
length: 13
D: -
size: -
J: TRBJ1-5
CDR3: CASSQTGDQPQHF
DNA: TGTGCCAGTAGTCAGACAGGCGACCAGCCCCAGCATTTT

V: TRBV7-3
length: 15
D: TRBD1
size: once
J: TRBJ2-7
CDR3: CASSRTGGLGYEQYF
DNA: TGTGCCAGCAGCCGGACAGGGGGACTTGGCTACGAGCAGTACTTC

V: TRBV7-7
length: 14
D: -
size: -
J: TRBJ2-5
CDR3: CASSLARVQETQYF
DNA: TGTGCCAGCAGCTTAGCCAGGGTACAAGAGACCCAGTACTTC

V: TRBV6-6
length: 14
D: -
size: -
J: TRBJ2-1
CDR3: CASWVGSSYNEQFF
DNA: TGTGCCAGTTGGGTGGGGAGCTCCTACAATGAGCAGTTCTTC

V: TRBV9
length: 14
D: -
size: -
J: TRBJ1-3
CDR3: CASSVTSSGNTIYF
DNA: TGTGCCAGCAGCGTTACCTCCTCTGGAAACACCATATATTTT

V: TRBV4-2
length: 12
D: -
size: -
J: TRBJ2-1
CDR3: CASSQSTNEQFF
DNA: TGTGCCAGCAGCCAAAGCACGAATGAGCAGTTCTTC

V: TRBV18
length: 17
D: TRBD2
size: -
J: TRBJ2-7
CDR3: CASSLSTSGRFSYEQYF
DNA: TGTGCCAGCTCACTCTCGACTAGCGGGAGGTTCTCCTACGAGCAGTACTTC